These 23 T cell receptor beta chains share one sample of origin, sequenced in a study of human T cells and chemical hapten exposure. The time point denotes: healthy volunteer bleed at 2 weeks. Whole blood that had not been fractionated was the source of extracted total RNA. TCRdb called the RACE reads again in MiXCR, with one record for every CDR3 protein. The sample shows about 45,000 distinct CDR3 sequences, about 4.8% of them seen only once. The source material was whole blood. These receptors came from a human donor in good health. Some clones in this sample may be carry-over from other donors' samples.

This clonotype was observed a few times. V is TRBV5-5 and J is TRBJ2-3; D unclear. V was cut by 2 bases and J by 5 bases, with 6 bases left in between. Germline CDR1 is SGHKS and CDR2 is YYEKEE (reference sequence). This CDR3 spans 12 amino acids. Written as DNA, the CDR3 is TGTGCCAGCAGCTTTAGCCAAGATACGCAGTATTTT. The encoded protein is CASSFSQDTQYF. Variable domain in full (rest from reference TRBV5-5 and TRBJ2-3): DAGVTQSPTHLIKTRGQQVTLRCSPISGHKSVSWYQQVLGQGPQFIFQYYEKEERGRGNFPDRFSARQFPNYSSELNVNALLLGDSALYLCASSFSQDTQYFGPGTRLTVL.

This clonotype came up many times. The V and J genes are TRBV27 and TRBJ1-4, with TRBD1 identical over 11 bases. Unmatched junction bases numbered 3, after V lost 5 bases and J lost 7 bases. Germline CDR1 MNHEY, CDR2 SMNVEV (reference sequence). The CDR3 sequence is 14 residues long. CDR3 sequence: CASSRDRGGEKLFF. CDR3 coding DNA: TGTGCCAGCAGTCGGGACAGGGGGGGTGAAAAACTGTTTTTT.

This clonotype was seen repeatedly, ten times or more. V gene TRBV13 combines with J gene TRBJ2-7; 7 bases match TRBD2. This CDR3 comprises 14 residues. Germline loops: CDR1 PRHDT, CDR2 FYEKMQ (reference sequence). The ends lost 5 bases at V and 5 bases at J; junction bases unmatched: 9. CDR3 in DNA: TGTGCCAGCAGCCCCACAGCCGCGGGGGACGAGCAGTACTTC. Translated, it gives CASSPTAAGDEQYF.

In this sample, this clonotype turned up many times. The CDR3 nucleotides read TGTGCCAGCAGAACCGAGCGGGGTAGTAATGGAGAGACCCAGTACTTC. It translates to CASRTERGSNGETQYF. V gene TRBV6-4 combines with J gene TRBJ2-5, with TRBD2 matching 7 bases. Trimming at V came to 6 bases and at J to 4 bases, leaving 14 bases not matched to a gene. The CDR3 extends over 16 amino acids. The germline V gene has CDR1 MRHNA and CDR2 SNTAGT.

This clonotype was seen repeatedly, ten times or more. The gene calls are TRBV9 and TRBJ2-7; TRBD1 agrees at 7 bases. J gave up 2 bases and V 0 bases, and 5 bases lay outside the gene matches. CDR3 length: 15 amino acids. Looked up from germline, CDR1 is SGDLS and CDR2 is YYNGEE. This CDR3 is CASSVAGTATYEQYF. The CDR3 nucleotides read TGTGCCAGCAGCGTAGCAGGGACAGCCACCTACGAGCAGTACTTC.

The chain is built from TRBV28 and TRBJ1-5, with a possible D match to TRBD1 (6 bases). This CDR3 region has 15 residues. CDR1 is MDHEN, CDR2 SYDVKM, per germline. V lost 3 bases and J lost 2, with 11 bases in between. CDR3 protein: CASSFIRGGNQPQHF. The CDR3 bases are TGTGCCAGCAGTTTCATCAGGGGTGGCAATCAGCCCCAGCATTTT. Full variable domain (outside the CDR3, taken from reference TRBV28 and TRBJ1-5): DVKVTQSSRYLVKRTGEKVFLECVQDMDHENMFWYRQDPGLGLRLIYFSYDVKMKEKGDIPEGYSVSREKKERFSLILESASTNQTSMYLCASSFIRGGNQPQHFGDGTRLSIL.

This clonotype was recorded a few times. The J gene is TRBJ1-2, the V gene TRBV4-1; 8 bases align to TRBD1. CDR1 MGHRA and CDR2 YSYEKL come from the germline V gene. Trimming at V came to 0 bases and at J to 4 bases, leaving 4 bases not matched to a gene. The length of the CDR3 is 15 residues. As DNA, the CDR3 is TGCGCCAGCAGCCAAGACCCAGGGACAGGCTATGGCTACACCTTC. Encoded protein: CASSQDPGTGYGYTF.

This clonotype showed up just a few times. This chain joins TRBV20-1 and TRBJ2-7; D is unresolved. The CDR3 loop spans 14 amino acids. Germline values: CDR1 DFQATT, CDR2 SNEGSKA (reference sequence). Trimming removed 4 bases from V and 2 bases from J, with 15 bases in between. The CDR3 here is CSANRQLWAYEQYF. CDR3 DNA sequence: TGCAGTGCTAACAGACAACTATGGGCCTACGAGCAGTACTTC.

This clonotype turned up a few times. The rearrangement uses TRBV5-1 and TRBJ2-6; possibly TRBD1 or TRBD2 for D (5 bases each). Trimming cost V 4 bases and J 0 bases, with 14 bases left between them. CDR3 size: 17 residues. Germline V gives CDR1 SGHRS, CDR2 YFSETQ. CDR3 residues: CASSPRGRSSGANVLTF. The CDR3 DNA reads TGCGCCAGCAGCCCACGGGGCCGGAGCTCTGGGGCCAACGTCCTGACTTTC.

The chain is built from TRBV20-1 and TRBJ1-6; TRBD1 agrees at 8 bases. The CDR3 length is 15 residues. Germline V CDR1 and CDR2: DFQATT, SNEGSKA (reference sequence). V lost 3 bases to trimming and J lost 7 bases; unmatched junction nucleotides: 8. The CDR3 nucleotides are TGCAGTGCTAGGGGACAGGTTGGCCTAAATTCACCCCTCCACTTT. Translated, it gives CSARGQVGLNSPLHF.

This clonotype was seen many times. The V and J genes are TRBV6-5 and TRBJ1-1; no clear D gene. This CDR3 is built from 10 residues. Germline V CDR1 and CDR2: MNHEY, SVGAGI. V was clipped by 8 bases and J by 10 bases, with 11 bases between them. CDR3 region: CASGPGGAFF. For the CDR3, the DNA is TGTGCCAGCGGCCCTGGAGGAGCTTTCTTT.

This clonotype showed up just a few times. The chain links TRBV12-3 or TRBV12-4 to TRBJ1-1; maybe TRBD1 (5 bases). The V end lost 1 base, the J end lost 0 bases, and 9 bases lay between the germline ends. The CDR3 is 15 amino acids. CDR3 sequence reads: CASSLVGGMNTEAFF. The CDR3 DNA reads TGTGCCAGCAGTTTAGTGGGGGGGATGAACACTGAAGCTTTCTTT.

This clonotype was found a few times. V usage is TRBV6-5 and J usage is TRBJ2-5; D is unclear. This CDR3 has 14 amino acids. Trimming pared 0 bases from V and 3 bases from J, leaving 8 bases between. CDR1 and CDR2 from the germline V gene are MNHEY and SVGAGI. The CDR3 reads CASSYSGRKETQYF. The CDR3 bases are TGTGCCAGCAGTTACTCCGGACGGAAAGAGACCCAGTACTTC.

This clonotype was recorded at least ten times. This chain connects TRBV7-2 to TRBJ2-2; 7 bases are shared with TRBD1. Trimming took 6 bases from V and 2 from J; bases not matched to a gene: 9. Germline V gives CDR1 SGHTA, CDR2 FQGNSA. The CDR3 has 16 amino acids. The CDR3 DNA reads TGTGCCAGCAGACTCGGACAGGTGTTAAACACCGGGGAGCTGTTTTTT. Translation: CASRLGQVLNTGELFF. The entire variable domain, with the rest obtained from reference TRBV7-2 and TRBJ2-2, is as follows: GAGVSQSPSNKVTEKGKDVELRCDPISGHTALYWYRQSLGQGLEFLIYFQGNSAPDKSGLPSDRFSAERTGGSVSTLTIQRTQQEDSAVYLCASRLGQVLNTGELFFGEGSRLTVL.

This clonotype showed up many times. The CDR3: CASSFADRGLPYEQYF. The CDR3 DNA is TGTGCCAGCAGCTTTGCCGACAGGGGGCTCCCCTACGAGCAGTACTTC. The chain links TRBV7-8 to TRBJ2-7, with 10 bases that match TRBD1. V dropped 3 bases and J dropped 2; count of bases not matched to a gene: 7. CDR1 and CDR2 from the germline V gene are SGHVS and FQNEAQ. The CDR3 totals 16 residues.

This clonotype was recorded at least ten times. This chain joins TRBV20-1 and TRBJ2-3, with TRBD2 as a possible D gene (6 bases). This CDR3 is built from 14 residues. V gave up 2 bases and J gave up 2 bases, with 11 bases separating them. From germline, CDR1 is DFQATT and CDR2 SNEGSKA (reference sequence). Here the CDR3 reads CSARQGGPTDTQYF. The CDR3 DNA reads as TGCAGTGCTAGACAGGGAGGTCCCACAGATACGCAGTATTTT.

The sample holds many counts of this clonotype. The CDR3 DNA reads as TGTGCCATCAGTGAATCAGGGCTAGCTGGAGGTGGAGAGACCCAGTACTTC. Translating gives CAISESGLAGGGETQYF. The rearrangement joins TRBV10-3 to TRBJ2-5; D may match TRBD1 or TRBD2 (5 bases each). Per the germline V gene, CDR1 is ENHRY and CDR2 is SYGVKD. Trimming cost V 3 bases and J 4 bases, with 21 bases left between them. This CDR3 is 17 amino acids long.

A few counts support this clonotype. The chain employs TRBV20-1 and TRBJ1-6; tentatively, D is TRBD1 (6 bases). Per germline, CDR1 DFQATT and CDR2 SNEGSKA (reference sequence). V was trimmed by 5 bases and J by 2 bases, leaving 13 bases between them. This CDR3 spans 15 amino acids. The DNA for the CDR3 is TGCAGTGCTGGAGGGGGAGAGGCCTATAATTCACCCCTCCACTTT. Translated: CSAGGGEAYNSPLHF.

This chain links TRBV6-2 or TRBV6-3 with TRBJ2-7, with D uncertain. This CDR3 region has 11 residues. Germline V gene lookup returns CDR1 MNHEY and CDR2 SVGEGT. V was cut by 3 bases and J by 9 bases, with 9 bases left in between. The CDR3 region has the DNA TGTGCCAGCAGTTATGGCCACGGGCAGTACTTC. This encodes CASSYGHGQYF.

In its sample, this clonotype was seen a few times. This rearrangement joins TRBV5-1 to TRBJ2-2; no definite D call. The V end was cut by 4 bases, the J end by 6 bases, with 7 bases between. Germline lookup yields CDR1 SGHRS and CDR2 YFSETQ. This CDR3 has 12 amino acids. The CDR3 DNA sequence: TGCGCCAGCAGCCTACTACCCGGGGAGCTGTTTTTT. As protein: CASSLLPGELFF. The variable domain in full, completed from reference TRBV5-1 and TRBJ2-2, reads KAGVTQTPRYLIKTRGQQVTLSCSPISGHRSVSWYQQTPGQGLQFLFEYFSETQRNKGNFPGRFSGRQFSNSRSEMNVSTLELGDSALYLCASSLLPGELFFGEGSRLTVL.

This clonotype has ten or more counts. The V gene is TRBV27, the J gene TRBJ2-5; 8 nucleotides align to TRBD1. V trimming: 6 bases; J trimming: 5 bases; junction bases outside the gene matches: 20. The CDR3 consists of 18 residues. Per the germline V gene, CDR1 is MNHEY and CDR2 is SMNVEV (reference sequence). The CDR3 here is CASRTRGTGPQRIETQYF. DNA of the CDR3: TGTGCCAGCAGAACTAGGGGGACAGGCCCCCAGAGGATCGAGACCCAGTACTTC.

The V gene is TRBV10-3, the J gene TRBJ2-5; D is perhaps TRBD1 (5 bases). The V end lost 3 bases, the J end lost 5 bases, and 7 bases lay between the germline ends. Germline CDR1 ENHRY, CDR2 SYGVKD. The CDR3 covers 12 residues. CDR3 bases: TGTGCCATCAGTGACAGGGCCGAGACCCAGTACTTC. Translation: CAISDRAETQYF.

This clonotype was seen at least ten times. The chain uses TRBV7-9 and TRBJ1-1; D remains ambiguous. This CDR3 has 15 amino acids. The V end lost 1 base, the J end lost 0 bases, and 9 bases lay between the germline ends. The germline CDR1 and CDR2 sequences are SEHNR and FQNEAQ (reference sequence). The DNA of the CDR3 is TGTGCCAGCAGCTTAGTGGCAGCCATGAACACTGAAGCTTTCTTT. Translating it yields CASSLVAAMNTEAFF.